A selection of T cell receptor beta chains follows, all from one sample in a study of sequential checkpoint blockade in melanoma. Data came from immunoSEQ multiplex PCR; TCRdb stores just in-frame clones and leaves some out. The sample holds thousands of clones, roughly three fifths seen once. This material consisted of CD8+ T cells sorted from blood (inferred from file names), taken from a patient given nivolumab and ipilimumab in sequence. These receptors were obtained from a human donor with melanoma. Each CDR3 is given without its conserved first and last residue.

V	J	CDR3
TRBV30	TRBJ1-1	AWNPGGANTEAF
TRBV5-1	TRBJ1-1	ASSYGQMNTEAF
TRBV15	TRBJ1-2	ATSREELPNYGYT
TRBV6-5	TRBJ2-2	ASSRQLTGELF
TRBV10-1	TRBJ2-2	ASSESPWTGGTGELF
TRBV2	TRBJ1-1	ASSEARRRGAF
TRBV27	TRBJ2-6	ASSFLAGGNSGANVLT
TRBV5-1	TRBJ1-1	ASSPHGGTEAF
TRBV7-6	TRBJ1-2	ASSLNRHPAGYT
TRBV9	TRBJ2-5	ASSVSGGGGEETQY
TRBV19	TRBJ2-1	ASSIPGGPAGEQF
TRBV10-1	TRBJ2-5	ASSVGTLQY
TRBV10-3	TRBJ2-2	AISDPPGGPGTGELF
TRBV14	TRBJ2-3	ASSHISGVPTDTQY
TRBV9	TRBJ1-1	ASSWGDQNTEAF
TRBV7-2	TRBJ2-3	ASSLGRGLTDTQY
TRBV11-2	TRBJ1-2	ASSLTTGGDGYT
TRBV9	TRBJ2-3	ASSHRTSGVADTQY
TRBV19	TRBJ1-5	ASTTSFSNSNQPQH
TRBV23-1	TRBJ2-5	ASSQSKTSGNKETQY
TRBV9	NA	ASSVDGSRTYEQY
TRBV5-1	TRBJ2-2	ASSRDAAFNTGELF
TRBV6-1	TRBJ1-1	ASGPNAGFKAEAF
TRBV4-1	TRBJ1-6	ASSQGGGGFNSPLH
TRBV7-2	TRBJ1-5	ASSQTWTGRNQPQH
TRBV27	NA	ASSLGRGPSEQY
TRBV7-8	TRBJ2-7	ASSLGTAWSSYEQY
TRBV11-2	TRBJ2-7	ASSLEGQVGYEQY
TRBV25-1	TRBJ2-1	ASSLQGYNEQF
TRBV18	TRBJ2-7	ASSPLGQGAFYEQY
TRBV5-6	TRBJ2-7	ASSAAGTGTNEQY
TRBV30	TRBJ2-3	ASGGADTDTQY
TRBV2	TRBJ2-4	ASIPEGAKNIQY
TRBV6-1	TRBJ2-3	ASSDPGNTQY
TRBV7-6	TRBJ2-7	ASSLRDFDEQY
TRBV4-1	TRBJ1-1	ASSQDRAPNTEAF
TRBV7-3	TRBJ1-1	ASSEGINTEAF
TRBV7-6	TRBJ2-1	ASSSAGGLSGEQF
TRBV7-2	TRBJ2-3	ASSLIGGASTDTQY
TRBV28	TRBJ2-5	ASSPGTGGLGETQY
TRBV7-8	TRBJ1-2	ASSSGTGHYGYT
TRBV6-6	TRBJ2-3	ASSYGQGTDTQY
TRBV5-5	TRBJ2-2	ASSLVSGNTGELF
TRBV9	TRBJ2-3	ASSGLAGGPADTQY
TRBV7-9	TRBJ1-5	ASSPTESGNQPQH
TRBV29-1	TRBJ2-2	SAPRDNTGELF
TRBV2	TRBJ1-2	ADGTGSFYGYT
TRBV15	TRBJ2-1	ATSRERPDRDLHNEQF
TRBV23-1	TRBJ1-4	ASSPGQDSTTLISTNEKLF
TRBV7-2	TRBJ1-5	ASSLQGFSNQPQH
TRBV29-1	TRBJ1-2	SVDATDRGDYGYT
TRBV2	TRBJ2-7	ASSEGQVAPGEQY